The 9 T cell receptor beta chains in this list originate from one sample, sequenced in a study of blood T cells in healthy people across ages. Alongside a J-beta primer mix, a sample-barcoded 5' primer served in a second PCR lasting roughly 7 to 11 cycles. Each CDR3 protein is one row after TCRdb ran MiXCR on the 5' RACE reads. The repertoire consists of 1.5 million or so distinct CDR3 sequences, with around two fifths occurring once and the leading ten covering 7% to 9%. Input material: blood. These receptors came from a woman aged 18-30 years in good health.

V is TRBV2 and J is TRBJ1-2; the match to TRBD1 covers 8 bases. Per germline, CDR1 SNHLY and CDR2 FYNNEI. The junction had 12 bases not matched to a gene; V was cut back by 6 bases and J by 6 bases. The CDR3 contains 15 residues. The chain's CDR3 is CASSLGGQGAHGYTF. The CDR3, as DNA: TGTGCCAGCAGCCTTGGGGGGCAGGGGGCGCATGGCTACACCTTC.

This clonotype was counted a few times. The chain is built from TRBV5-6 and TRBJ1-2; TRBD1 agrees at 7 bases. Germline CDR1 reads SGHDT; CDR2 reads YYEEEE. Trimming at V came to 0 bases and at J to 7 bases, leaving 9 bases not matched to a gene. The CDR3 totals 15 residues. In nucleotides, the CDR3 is TGTGCCAGCAGCTTGGACAGGGGAGCTAAGAGTGGCTACACCTTC. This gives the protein CASSLDRGAKSGYTF. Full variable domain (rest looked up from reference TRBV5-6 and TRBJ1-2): DAGVTQSPTHLIKTRGQQVTLRCSPKSGHDTVSWYQQALGQGPQFIFQYYEEEERQRGNFPDRFSGHQFPNYSSELNVNALLLGDSALYLCASSLDRGAKSGYTFGSGTRLTVV.

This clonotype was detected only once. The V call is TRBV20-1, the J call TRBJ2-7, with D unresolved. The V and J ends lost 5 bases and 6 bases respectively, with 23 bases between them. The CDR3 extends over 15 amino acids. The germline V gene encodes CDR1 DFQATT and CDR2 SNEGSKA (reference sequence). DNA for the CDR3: TGCAGTGCTTCAGAAGGGCACAGACCCTCTCGCGAGCAGTACTTC. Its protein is CSASEGHRPSREQYF.

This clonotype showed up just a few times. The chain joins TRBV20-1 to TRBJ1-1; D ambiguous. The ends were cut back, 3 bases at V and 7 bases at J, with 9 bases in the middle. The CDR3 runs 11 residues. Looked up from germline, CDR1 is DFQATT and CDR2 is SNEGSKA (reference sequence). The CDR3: CSARNQNEAFF. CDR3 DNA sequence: TGCAGTGCTAGGAACCAGAATGAAGCTTTCTTT.

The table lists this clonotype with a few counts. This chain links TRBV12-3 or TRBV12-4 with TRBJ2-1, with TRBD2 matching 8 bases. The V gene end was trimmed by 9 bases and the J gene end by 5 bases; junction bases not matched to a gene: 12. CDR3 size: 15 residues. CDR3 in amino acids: CASSRAGGNNNEQFF. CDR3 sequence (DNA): TGTGCCAGTTCGAGGGCGGGAGGTAATAACAATGAGCAGTTCTTC.

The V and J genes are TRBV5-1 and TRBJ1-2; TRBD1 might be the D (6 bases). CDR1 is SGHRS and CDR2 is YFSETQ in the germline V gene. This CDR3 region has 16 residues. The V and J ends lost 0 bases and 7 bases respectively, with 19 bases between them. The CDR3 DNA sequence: TGCGCCAGCAGCTTGGGGGGACCGGGACAAAGATTTGGCTACACCTTC. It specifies CASSLGGPGQRFGYTF.

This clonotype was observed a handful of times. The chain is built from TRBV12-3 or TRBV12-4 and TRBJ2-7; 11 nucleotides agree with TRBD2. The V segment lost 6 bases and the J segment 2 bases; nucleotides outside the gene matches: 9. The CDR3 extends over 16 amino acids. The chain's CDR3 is CASRTVAGGPTYEQYF. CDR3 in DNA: TGTGCCAGCAGGACCGTAGCGGGAGGGCCCACCTACGAGCAGTACTTC.

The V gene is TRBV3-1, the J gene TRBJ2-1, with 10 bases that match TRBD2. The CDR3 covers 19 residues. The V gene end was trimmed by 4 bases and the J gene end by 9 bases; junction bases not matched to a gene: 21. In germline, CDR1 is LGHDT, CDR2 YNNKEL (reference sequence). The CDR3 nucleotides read TGTGCCAGCAGCCTAACCTCAGCTAGGTTTCTAGCGGGAGCGGGTGAGCAGTTCTTC. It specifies CASSLTSARFLAGAGEQFF.

The CDR3 here is CASSSQGQRYEQYF. The CDR3 DNA is TGTGCCAGCAGTTCACAGGGCCAGCGCTACGAGCAGTACTTC. The gene calls are TRBV27 and TRBJ2-7, with D maybe TRBD1 (6 bases). V was trimmed by 4 bases and J by 3 bases, leaving 13 bases between them. Germline V lookup: CDR1 MNHEY, CDR2 SMNVEV (reference sequence). CDR3 size: 14 residues.